The 15 T cell receptor beta chains presented below share a single source sample, sequenced in a study of OX40 agonist ivuxolimab in advanced cancers. Repertoires were generated with immunoSEQ multiplex PCR, while TCRdb's copy carries only in-frame clones and drops some. Among 65,000 to 85,000 clones listed, about nine tenths were seen once. Source: CD4+ or CD8+ T cells sorted from blood, taken in a trial of the OX40 agonist ivuxolimab. These receptor sequences come from an adult with an advanced solid tumor such as melanoma, head and neck, liver or kidney cancer.

V is TRBV18 and J is TRBJ2-1, with D unresolved. Trimming stripped 4 bases from V and 4 bases from J, with 11 bases between. The CDR3 length is 14 residues. Germline V gene sequence: CDR1 KGHSH, CDR2 LQKENI. The CDR3 coding sequence is TGTGCCAGCTCACTAGCCCCCGAATACAATGAGCAGTTCTTC. This translates into CASSLAPEYNEQFF.

This chain uses TRBV11-2 with TRBJ2-3; 7 bases match TRBD2. V was clipped by 5 bases and J by 9 bases; unmatched bases: 11. Germline V gives CDR1 SGHAT, CDR2 FQNNGV. This CDR3 region has 14 residues. In DNA, the CDR3 is TGTGCCAGCAGCGAGGGACTAACACAGAAGACGCAGTATTTT. This sequence encodes CASSEGLTQKTQYF.

The V and J genes are TRBV27 and TRBJ1-1, with D unresolved. CDR3 size: 14 residues. V was cut by 7 bases and J by 0 bases, with 12 bases left in between. Germline V gene lookup returns CDR1 MNHEY and CDR2 SMNVEV (reference sequence). The chain's CDR3 is CASTPAGMNTEAFF. CDR3 bases: TGTGCCAGCACTCCGGCGGGAATGAACACTGAAGCTTTCTTT.

This chain uses TRBV5-5 with TRBJ1-2; the match to TRBD1 covers 10 bases. Germline V lookup: CDR1 SGHKS, CDR2 YYEKEE (reference sequence). V shed 3 bases, J shed 7 bases, and the junction held 9 bases outside the gene matches. This CDR3 has 15 residues. In nucleotides, the CDR3 is TGTGCCAGCAGCTCGCACATTGGGGACAGGGGTGGCTACACCTTC. Translation gives CASSSHIGDRGGYTF.

The chain uses TRBV27 and TRBJ2-1; TRBD2 is a possible D gene (5 bases). The CDR3 loop spans 16 amino acids. From germline, CDR1 is MNHEY and CDR2 SMNVEV (reference sequence). V was cut by 5 bases and J by 7 bases, with 21 bases left in between. The CDR3 loop is CASSRPSPQGKNEQFF. CDR3 coding DNA: TGTGCCAGCAGTCGACCTAGCCCACAAGGGAAAAATGAGCAGTTCTTC.

The chain carries TRBV7-8 and TRBJ1-2; weak D call: TRBD1 (5 bases). The CDR3 is 15 residues long. With 0 bases removed from V and 0 bases from J, the gap between germline ends came to 8 bases. CDR1 is SGHVS, CDR2 FQNEAQ, per germline. CDR3 DNA sequence: TGTGCCAGCAGCTTAGCCAGGGCTACTAACTATGGCTACACCTTC. Translating it yields CASSLARATNYGYTF.

V usage is TRBV5-6 and J usage is TRBJ2-7; TRBD1 might be the D (6 bases). CDR3 length: 14 amino acids. Germline assignment: CDR1 SGHDT and CDR2 YYEEEE. V lost 2 bases and J 0 bases, leaving 9 bases between the germline ends. CDR3 coding DNA: TGTGCCAGCAGCTTCGGACAGAACTCCTACGAGCAGTACTTC. Residues: CASSFGQNSYEQYF. Based on the CDR3 plus reference TRBV5-6 and TRBJ2-7, the full variable domain is DAGVTQSPTHLIKTRGQQVTLRCSPKSGHDTVSWYQQALGQGPQFIFQYYEEEERQRGNFPDRFSGHQFPNYSSELNVNALLLGDSALYLCASSFGQNSYEQYFGPGTRLTVT.

The chain carries TRBV5-1 and TRBJ2-2; 9 bases match TRBD1. Germline CDR1 and CDR2: SGHRS and YFSETQ. V shed 2 bases and J 6 bases; nucleotides not matched to a gene: 8. This CDR3 has 16 residues. CDR3 residues: CASSFPGQGVAGELFF. The CDR3 DNA reads TGCGCCAGCAGCTTCCCGGGACAGGGAGTCGCCGGGGAGCTGTTTTTT.

This clone was counted once. The genes are TRBV30 and TRBJ1-4; D unclear. The V gene's germline CDR1 is GTSNPN and CDR2 SVGIG (reference sequence). CDR3 length: 15 residues. V shed 3 bases and J shed 8 bases, with 19 bases lying between them. CDR3 sequence reads: CAWSRYSATEEKLFF. The CDR3 coding sequence is TGTGCCTGGAGCCGGTACTCAGCGACGGAGGAAAAACTGTTTTTT.

The V gene is TRBV5-4, the J gene TRBJ2-2, with 8 positions matching TRBD1. J lost 7 bases, V lost 1 base, and 12 bases had no gene match. The germline V gene has CDR1 SGHNT and CDR2 YYREEE (reference sequence). The CDR3 covers 17 residues. CDR3 nucleotide sequence: TGTGCCAGCAGCTTGTCAACCGGACAGGGAAATATCGGGGAGCTGTTTTTT. Its protein is CASSLSTGQGNIGELFF.

V usage is TRBV5-5 and J usage is TRBJ2-7, with 7 nucleotides matching TRBD2. The CDR3 sequence is 15 residues long. Germline CDR1 is SGHKS and CDR2 is YYEKEE (reference sequence). The V segment lost 4 bases and the J segment 3 bases; nucleotides outside the gene matches: 10. This CDR3 is CASSTRGEPNYEQYF. The CDR3 region has the DNA TGTGCCAGCAGCACCCGGGGGGAGCCTAACTACGAGCAGTACTTC.

The chain carries TRBV6-5 and TRBJ2-1, with D maybe TRBD1 (6 bases). This CDR3 spans 16 amino acids. CDR1 and CDR2 from the germline V gene are MNHEY and SVGAGI. The ends were cut back, 0 bases at V and 0 bases at J, with 9 bases in the middle. This CDR3 reads CASSYSEDSSYNEQFF. DNA of the CDR3: TGTGCCAGCAGTTACTCTGAGGACAGCTCCTACAATGAGCAGTTCTTC.

The chain carries TRBV30 and TRBJ2-1; tentatively, D is TRBD1 or TRBD2 (5 bases each). This CDR3 contains 17 residues. The V and J ends lost 2 bases and 5 bases respectively, with 22 bases between them. The germline V gene encodes CDR1 GTSNPN and CDR2 SVGIG (reference sequence). CDR3 DNA sequence: TGTGCCTGGAGTCGTCCGCCCCGGGGCATGACGGACAATGAGCAGTTCTTC. Its protein is CAWSRPPRGMTDNEQFF. The variable domain in full, with the rest retrieved from reference TRBV30 and TRBJ2-1, is SQTIHQWPATLVQPVGSPLSLECTVEGTSNPNLYWYRQAAGRGLQLLFYSVGIGQISSEVPQNLSASRPQDRQFILSSKKLLLSDSGFYLCAWSRPPRGMTDNEQFFGPGTRLTVL.

This clone was seen a single time. CDR3 DNA: TGTGCCAGCAGCTTAGCGCTTTCCTACGAGCAGTACTTC. Translating gives CASSLALSYEQYF. V and J are TRBV7-8 and TRBJ2-7; no firm D call. V was cut by 0 bases and J by 1 base, with 4 bases left in between. The CDR3 has 13 residues. Germline lookup yields CDR1 SGHVS and CDR2 FQNEAQ. Using reference TRBV7-8 and TRBJ2-7 for the parts outside the CDR3, the full variable domain is GAGVSQSPRYKVAKRGQDVALRCDPISGHVSLFWYQQALGQGPEFLTYFQNEAQLDKSGLPSDRFFAERPEGSVSTLKIQRTQQEDSAVYLCASSLALSYEQYFGPGTRLTVT.

This clone was picked up one time. The chain links TRBV5-6 to TRBJ2-2; 7 bases map to TRBD2. Germline CDR1 SGHDT, CDR2 YYEEEE. V shed 3 bases, J shed 3 bases, and the junction held 8 bases outside the gene matches. The CDR3 runs 16 residues. CDR3 sequence: CASSSFGGSDTGELFF. The CDR3 nucleotides are TGTGCCAGCAGCTCCTTCGGGGGGAGCGACACCGGGGAGCTGTTTTTT.